This TCR beta chain stems from a study of blood T cell repertoires in COVID-19 (dated by TCRdb to 2020 to 2021). In the study overall: Samples from collaborators originated in the United States, Italy and Spain and spanned both the acute and convalescent phases of COVID-19. The prospective study material was composed of cDNA or gDNA derived from T cells, B-cell-depleted T cells, or PBMCs. The repertoires were released in a freely available public database intended as a resource for research on the immune response to SARS-CoV-2. Deeply sampled blood TCRbeta repertoires from subjects exposed to, actively infected with, or recovered from COVID-19 were included in the dataset. A de-identified subject ID, COVID-19 status, age in years and sex were almost always included in the sample metadata. Samples were obtained from the ongoing ImmuneRACE study (first 160 participants) and from 1,200 or so subjects provided by 6 global collaborators. Where available, HLA class I and class II types were taken from metadata supplied by the sample provider and were not determined by assay-based typing.

Paper-wide results and their limitations: The quantity of clinical and demographic metadata differed by source and by participant and was supplied without curation.

From V the trimming removes 5 bases and from J it removes 3 bases, while the gene matches leave 9 bases of the junction unaccounted for. The CDR3 measures 15 amino acids from cysteine to phenylalanine. Just CDR3 DNA is preserved here, 45 bases in frame from base 1. The germline V gene (reference sequence) yields SEHNR for CDR1 and FQNEAQ for CDR2. TCRbeta CDR3 regions were amplified from genomic DNA using the immunoSEQ Assay, a bias-controlled multiplex PCR. The paper's data handling went like this. Nucleated cell counts per sample were estimated from amplification of reference gene primers within the assay. To quantify the absolute abundance of each unique TCRbeta CDR3 rearrangement, sequence reads were collapsed and filtered. For each sample, productive Simpson clonality was calculated as the square root of Simpson's diversity index across productive rearrangements. TCRdb obtained this table from immuneACCESS and retained in-frame rearrangements with V and J assigned. These tables miss some clones; where compared with another copy, unresolved V genes account for less than half of the shortfall, and the remainder is unexplained. The V and J calls and clone size come from that table; D and trimming were worked out from the DNA. The sample yields around 40,000 clones; roughly 78% were counted once. Roughly 40% of the sample is taken by the ten largest.

Collaborating institutions collected whole blood in K2EDTA tubes following their own protocols. For TCRbeta analysis, collaborators shipped samples in one of three forms: frozen whole blood, isolated PBMCs, or DNA extracted from either of those sample types. On this clone: There is no known antigen for this receptor. No qualities accompany the bases; no much larger clone lies one base away.

Sequencing was performed on peripheral blood. The receptor's source is an elderly man with active or convalescent COVID-19. Recombination linked TRBV7-9 to TRBJ2-7, and 8 junctional nucleotides match TRBD1. CDR3 loop: CASSPPTGDRYEQYF. The sequenced DNA: TGTGCCAGCAGCCCCCCGACAGGGGACCGCTACGAGCAGTACTTC.